This T cell receptor beta chain comes out of a study of blood T cell repertoires in COVID-19 (dated by TCRdb to about 2020). Describing the broader study: Collaborator samples came from the United States, Italy and Spain and covered acute and convalescent phases of COVID-19. The material from the prospective study consisted of cDNA or gDNA derived from T cells, B-cell-depleted T cells, or PBMCs. Deeply sampled blood TCRbeta repertoires from subjects exposed to, actively infected with, or recovered from COVID-19 were included in the dataset. The repertoires were released in a freely available public database meant as a resource for research on the immune response to SARS-CoV-2. Samples were obtained from the ongoing ImmuneRACE study (first 160 participants) and from roughly 1,300 subjects provided by 6 global collaborators. Nearly every sample came with metadata listing a de-identified subject ID, COVID-19 status, age in years and sex. Where available, HLA class I and class II types were taken from metadata supplied by the sample provider and were not determined by assay-based typing.

From the cysteine up to the phenylalanine, the CDR3 has a length of 15 residues. Just the 45-base CDR3 DNA is kept, in frame starting at base 1. At the junction V is shortened by 3 bases and J by 4 bases, with 14 bases in between. CDR1 and CDR2 are drawn from the germline V gene: SGDLS, YYNGEE. At one collaborating source in Seattle, patients were enrolled during active infection and were followed longitudinally through the course of disease. Collaborating institutions collected whole blood in K2EDTA tubes following their own protocols. Collaborator samples were shipped for TCRbeta analysis as frozen whole blood, isolated PBMCs, or DNA extracted from either sample type. With respect to this clone: The antigen it binds to is not known. No much larger clonotype is one base removed from it; base qualities were not supplied.

TCRbeta CDR3 regions were amplified from genomic DNA using the immunoSEQ Assay, a bias-controlled multiplex PCR. The paper's processing steps were these. Within the assay, amplification of reference gene primers was used to estimate how many nucleated cells each sample contained. To quantify the absolute abundance of each unique TCRbeta CDR3 rearrangement, sequence reads were collapsed and filtered. For each sample, productive Simpson clonality was calculated as the square root of Simpson's diversity index over productive rearrangements. TCRdb stores this immuneACCESS table with in-frame sequences only. Part of the clones is absent; in the studies checked, under half of the shortfall reflects unresolved V genes, and no reason is known for the rest. V, J and clone size reflect that table, while D and trimming were determined from the DNA. For this sample there are around 340,000 clones; roughly 90% appear just once. The ten largest clones take up roughly 7.1% of the sample.

What the study reported, not specific to this receptor: Clinical and demographic metadata were provided uncurated, with the amount varying by source and participant.

The chain was built from TRBV9 and TRBJ1-5; the D region possibly corresponds to TRBD1 (6 bases align). This TCR came from a woman aged 55-70 years with COVID-19, enrolled during active disease. Sample: peripheral blood. This receptor carries the CDR3 CASSAAPGVNQPQHF. The nucleotides read TGTGCCAGCAGCGCGGCCCCAGGGGTAAATCAGCCCCAGCATTTT.